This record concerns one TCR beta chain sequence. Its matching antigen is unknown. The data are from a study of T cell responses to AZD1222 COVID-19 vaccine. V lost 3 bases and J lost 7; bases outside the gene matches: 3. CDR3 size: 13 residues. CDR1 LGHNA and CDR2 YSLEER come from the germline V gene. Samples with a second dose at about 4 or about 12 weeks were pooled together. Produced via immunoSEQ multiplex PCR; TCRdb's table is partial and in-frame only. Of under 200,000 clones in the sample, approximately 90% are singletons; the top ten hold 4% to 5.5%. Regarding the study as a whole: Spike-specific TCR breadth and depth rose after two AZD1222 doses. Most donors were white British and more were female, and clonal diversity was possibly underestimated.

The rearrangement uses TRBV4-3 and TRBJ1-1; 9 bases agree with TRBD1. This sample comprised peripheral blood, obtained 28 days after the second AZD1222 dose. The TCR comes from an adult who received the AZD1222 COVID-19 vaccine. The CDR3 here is CASSHRDRDEAFF. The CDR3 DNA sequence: TGCGCCAGCAGCCATAGGGACAGGGATGAAGCTTTCTTT.